The entry below gives a single T cell receptor beta chain sequence along with its context. No antigen is known for it. CDR1 and CDR2 (germline): MNHEY, SVGAGI. Deletions cut 6 bases from V and 5 bases from J, with 11 bases between. This CDR3 is built from 14 residues. This entry belongs to a study of OX40 agonist ivuxolimab in advanced cancers. On the study more broadly: A male proportion of around 86% was recorded, with mean age approximately 57 years and range 23 to 79. Regarding the study as a whole: Some patients without response likewise showed low normalized clonal expansion.

Sequencing used immunoSEQ multiplex PCR; TCRdb keeps in-frame clones, though not all of them. The data show roughly 50,000 clones, nearly 85% seen once. The V call is TRBV6-5, the J call TRBJ1-6; D is undetermined. The source material was CD4+ or CD8+ T cells sorted from blood, sampled in a trial of the OX40 agonist ivuxolimab. The sequence came from an adult with an advanced solid tumor such as melanoma, head and neck, liver or kidney cancer. For the CDR3, the DNA is TGTGCCAGCAGCCGAGGTAGGAATAATTCACCCCTCCACTTT. Encoded protein: CASSRGRNNSPLHF.